Listed here are 20 T cell receptor beta chains from one sample, sequenced in a study of monozygotic twins with inflammatory bowel disease (dated by TCRdb to the late 2010s). The library was obtained by 5' RACE. These reads were obtained on an Illumina HiSeq 2500. Following TCRdb reprocessing, every CDR3 protein sequence forms one entry, and DNA is not provided. The table of this sample itemizes around 450,000 distinct CDR3 sequences. The ten largest clones add up to 2% to 3% of the sample. The source material was blood. These receptors all stem from a human donor with ulcerative colitis or Crohn's disease, or a healthy co-twin of an affected twin (not recorded which).

The chain employs TRBV7-8 and TRBJ2-6; no DNA is available, so the TRBD2 call from TCRdb remains unchecked. Germline CDR1 and CDR2: SGHVS and FQNEAQ. This CDR3 spans 18 amino acids. The chain's CDR3 is CASSPGLAGSSGANVLTF. Together with reference TRBV7-8 and TRBJ2-6, the CDR3 gives the full variable domain: GAGVSQSPRYKVAKRGQDVALRCDPISGHVSLFWYQQALGQGPEFLTYFQNEAQLDKSGLPSDRFFAERPEGSVSTLKIQRTQQEDSAVYLCASSPGLAGSSGANVLTFGAGSRLTVL.

The rearrangement uses TRBV7-9 and TRBJ2-7; TCRdb calls TRBD1, which cannot be checked without DNA. CDR1 and CDR2 from the germline V gene are SEHNR and FQNEAQ (reference sequence). The CDR3 is 17 amino acids. CDR3 amino acids: CASSPGGQRAVTYEQYF.

V gene TRBV29-1 combines with J gene TRBJ1-1; TCRdb indicates TRBD1, and absent DNA this call remains unverified. The CDR3 has 14 residues. Per germline, CDR1 SQVTM and CDR2 ANQGSEA. CDR3 loop: CSADVVPPNTEAFF.

The rearrangement joins TRBV27 to TRBJ1-2; as DNA is missing, the TRBD1 call by TCRdb cannot be tested. In germline, CDR1 is MNHEY, CDR2 SMNVEV (reference sequence). The CDR3 is made up of 15 amino acids. This CDR3 reads CASSFLGQGLNGYTF.

This chain connects TRBV6-5 to TRBJ2-6; TCRdb's assignment of TRBD1 cannot be checked, as there is no DNA. Germline V gives CDR1 MNHEY, CDR2 SVGAGI. This CDR3 region has 16 residues. The CDR3: CASSYGGHSGANVLTF.

The chain carries TRBV6-1 and TRBJ1-5. Germline V gives CDR1 MNHNS, CDR2 SASEGT. This CDR3 is built from 11 residues. The CDR3 sequence is CASSDREPQHF.

The chain has TRBV5-1 and TRBJ2-7; the TCRdb call, TRBD1, lacks DNA for checking. The CDR3 sequence is 14 residues long. Germline V gene sequence: CDR1 SGHRS, CDR2 YFSETQ. This CDR3 is CASSEGTGAYEQYF.

The chain is built from TRBV30 and TRBJ1-1; TCRdb gives TRBD1 as the D gene, but with no DNA this cannot be confirmed. Germline loops: CDR1 GTSNPN, CDR2 SVGIG (reference sequence). The CDR3 covers 14 residues. The chain's CDR3 is CAWTKGTTGTEAFF.

The chain employs TRBV28 and TRBJ1-5; TCRdb's D call of TRBD1 is untestable without DNA. CDR1 is MDHEN, CDR2 SYDVKM, per germline. CDR3 length: 14 residues. CDR3 protein: CASSLGLDNQPQHF. The entire variable domain, with the rest obtained from reference TRBV28 and TRBJ1-5, is as follows: DVKVTQSSRYLVKRTGEKVFLECVQDMDHENMFWYRQDPGLGLRLIYFSYDVKMKEKGDIPEGYSVSREKKERFSLILESASTNQTSMYLCASSLGLDNQPQHFGDGTRLSIL.

The V and J genes are TRBV12-3 or TRBV12-4 and TRBJ2-1; as DNA is missing, the TRBD2 call by TCRdb cannot be tested. This CDR3 contains 15 residues. CDR3 loop: CASSAQRLASNEQFF.

The chain employs TRBV2 and TRBJ2-2; checking the TCRdb D call of TRBD1 is not possible without DNA. This CDR3 region has 14 residues. Germline CDR1 reads SNHLY; CDR2 reads FYNNEI. CDR3 amino acids: CASIRESHTGELFF.

The gene calls are TRBV20-1 and TRBJ1-6; the TCRdb D gene call, TRBD1, has no DNA to confirm it. The CDR3 is 14 amino acids. CDR1 DFQATT and CDR2 SNEGSKA come from the germline V gene (reference sequence). CDR3 amino acids: CSARDSSYNSPLHF.

The chain uses TRBV6-2 or TRBV6-3 and TRBJ2-2. The germline V gene has CDR1 MNHEY and CDR2 SVGEGT. The CDR3 is made up of 14 amino acids. CDR3 amino acids: CASSWWKGTGELFF.

The V call is TRBV25-1, the J call TRBJ2-7; lacking DNA, the TRBD1 call made by TCRdb goes unchecked. The length of the CDR3 is 15 residues. Germline loops: CDR1 MGHDK, CDR2 SYGVNS. The CDR3 protein is CASSEPGQGTSEQYF.

The chain carries TRBV5-1 and TRBJ2-5; with no DNA, the TCRdb D assignment of TRBD1 cannot be verified. The CDR3 extends over 19 amino acids. CDR1 SGHRS and CDR2 YFSETQ come from the germline V gene. The CDR3 reads CASSADPGTGGWDQETQYF.

The chain employs TRBV7-2 and TRBJ1-6; the D call from TCRdb, TRBD1, cannot be confirmed without DNA. CDR1 is SGHTA, CDR2 FQGNSA, per germline. This CDR3 region has 21 residues. CDR3 protein: CASSLAPGAGGFSSYNSPLHF.

The gene calls are TRBV11-2 and TRBJ2-2. There are 14 residues in the CDR3. The germline V gene has CDR1 SGHAT and CDR2 FQNNGV. CDR3 protein: CASSLEPATGELFF.

This chain links TRBV18 with TRBJ2-6; lacking DNA, the TRBD1 call made by TCRdb goes unchecked. Germline V gives CDR1 KGHSH, CDR2 LQKENI. The CDR3 covers 16 residues. CDR3 sequence: CASSHGTGTGANVLTF. Filled out from reference TRBV18 and TRBJ2-6, the complete variable domain reads NAGVMQNPRHLVRRRGQEARLRCSPMKGHSHVYWYRQLPEEGLKFMVYLQKENIIDESGMPKERFSAEFPKEGPSILRIQQVVRGDSAAYFCASSHGTGTGANVLTFGAGSRLTVL.

The chain has TRBV19 and TRBJ2-1; there is no DNA to check the TCRdb D call of TRBD1. This CDR3 has 16 residues. Germline V CDR1 and CDR2: LNHDA, SQIVND (reference sequence). The CDR3 loop is CASSIRGQGGFNEQFF.

The CDR3 loop reads CASSPAGVDNYGYTF. The chain couples TRBV3-1 to TRBJ1-2; absent DNA, TCRdb's TRBD1 call cannot be checked. CDR1 and CDR2 (germline): LGHDT, YNNKEL (reference sequence). This CDR3 has 15 amino acids.